Below, 19 T cell receptor beta chains from the same sample are listed, as sequenced in a study of Ad26.COV2.S vaccination and SARS-CoV-2 variants (dated by TCRdb to the early 2020s). The treatment or condition label corresponds to: over 15 received Ad26.COV2.S at low or high dose, single or two shots; 5 received placebo; per-sample allocation not given. Repertoires of vaccine and placebo recipients were sequenced from samples taken on day 63 after the first injection. The receptor library was made with the immunoSEQ multiplex PCR assay. TCRdb re-hosts the immuneACCESS table, in-frame sequences only. Its copies lack some clones; in the studies checked, an unresolved V gene accounts for under half of them, and the cause for the rest is not known. In all, the sample holds about 440,000 clones, and 70% to 90% of those were seen once. Around 13% of the sample is taken by the ten largest. Sequencing used peripheral blood, obtained in a trial of Ad26.COV2.S vaccine versus placebo. The receptors shown here come from a person aged 18-60 years who received the Ad26.COV2.S COVID-19 vaccine or a placebo.

The chain joins TRBV3-1 (or the pseudogene TRBV3-2) to TRBJ2-1, with D possibly matching TRBD2 (5 bases). The germline CDR1 and CDR2 sequences are LGHDT and YNNKEL (reference sequence). This CDR3 has 15 residues. Deletions cut 4 bases from V and 4 bases from J, with 14 bases between. The CDR3 coding sequence is TGTGCCAGCAGCCCGGCGACGGGGTCATACAATGAGCAGTTCTTC. This codes for CASSPATGSYNEQFF.

Turning to this clone: Additional DNA sequences in this sample encode the identical CDR3. The V gene is TRBV7-2, the J gene TRBJ2-7; 7 positions agree with TRBD2. Germline values: CDR1 SGHTA, CDR2 FQGNSA. V shed 3 bases and J 0 bases; nucleotides not matched to a gene: 2. This CDR3 contains 14 residues. CDR3 amino acids: CASSFGGSSYEQYF. The CDR3 DNA sequence: TGTGCCAGCAGCTTCGGCGGGAGCTCCTACGAGCAGTACTTC.

The chain has TRBV27 and TRBJ2-7; D ambiguous. V shed 3 bases and J shed 2 bases, with 8 bases lying between them. Germline V gene data show CDR1 as MNHEY and CDR2 as SMNVEV (reference sequence). The CDR3 is 13 amino acids. This CDR3 reads CASSFPPAYEQYF. The CDR3 bases are TGTGCCAGCAGTTTTCCCCCGGCCTACGAGCAGTACTTC.

This rearrangement joins TRBV7-8 to TRBJ2-7; possibly TRBD1 or TRBD2 for D (5 bases each). Trimming pared 5 bases from V and 0 bases from J, leaving 14 bases between. The V gene's germline CDR1 is SGHVS and CDR2 FQNEAQ. This CDR3 contains 15 residues. This chain's CDR3 is CASSKGRLPSYEQYF. For the CDR3, the DNA is TGTGCCAGCAGCAAGGGACGGCTGCCCTCCTACGAGCAGTACTTC.

The chain employs TRBV5-6 and TRBJ1-3; TRBD1 matches 9 bases. Germline values: CDR1 SGHDT, CDR2 YYEEEE. V lost 4 bases to trimming and J lost 4 bases; unmatched junction nucleotides: 12. The CDR3 length is 17 residues. CDR3 in amino acids: CASSPLVRQGDGNTIYF. CDR3 sequence (DNA): TGTGCCAGCAGCCCCCTTGTCAGACAGGGGGACGGAAACACCATATATTTT.

V gene TRBV7-3 combines with J gene TRBJ2-1; D is perhaps TRBD2 (5 bases). The CDR3 has 13 residues. The V gene lost 3 bases and the J gene lost 10 bases, with 13 bases spanning the gap. Looked up from germline, CDR1 is SGHTA and CDR2 is FQGTGA. CDR3 residues: CASSFAGNPEQFF. CDR3 coding DNA: TGTGCCAGCAGCTTTGCGGGCAACCCGGAGCAGTTCTTC. Complete variable domain (other parts from reference TRBV7-3 and TRBJ2-1): GAGVSQTPSNKVTEKGKYVELRCDPISGHTALYWYRQSLGQGPEFLIYFQGTGAADDSGLPNDRFFAVRPEGSVSTLKIQRTERGDSAVYLCASSFAGNPEQFFGPGTRLTVL.

The V gene is TRBV5-1, the J gene TRBJ2-1, with D possibly being TRBD2 (6 bases). CDR1 and CDR2 from the germline V gene are SGHRS and YFSETQ. V dropped 0 bases and J dropped 8 bases, with 15 bases sitting between them. The CDR3 covers 15 residues. The CDR3 reads CASSLGPGTVYEQFF. CDR3 bases: TGCGCCAGCAGCTTGGGGCCCGGGACTGTGTATGAGCAGTTCTTC. The variable domain in full, completed from reference TRBV5-1 and TRBJ2-1, reads KAGVTQTPRYLIKTRGQQVTLSCSPISGHRSVSWYQQTPGQGLQFLFEYFSETQRNKGNFPGRFSGRQFSNSRSEMNVSTLELGDSALYLCASSLGPGTVYEQFFGPGTRLTVL.

The chain is built from TRBV7-3 and TRBJ2-1, with 10 positions matching TRBD2. Germline V lookup: CDR1 SGHTA, CDR2 FQGTGA. Trimming took 1 base from V and 6 from J; bases not matched to a gene: 6. This CDR3 region has 16 residues. CDR3 sequence: CASSLSRLAGPNEQFF. The DNA of the CDR3 is TGTGCCAGCAGCTTAAGTCGACTAGCGGGTCCCAATGAGCAGTTCTTC.

The chain employs TRBV27 and TRBJ2-3; 13 nucleotides match TRBD2. The CDR3 spans 18 residues. Germline values: CDR1 MNHEY, CDR2 SMNVEV (reference sequence). Germline trimming cut 5 bases from V and 6 bases from J; bases unmatched to any gene: 14. This CDR3 is CASSLLRLAGGGRDTQYF. DNA for the CDR3: TGTGCCAGCAGTCTTCTCAGACTAGCGGGAGGAGGGCGGGATACGCAGTATTTT.

CDR3 bases: TGTGCCAGCAGTGAACTTAACCGGGAGCAGTTCTTC. It encodes CASSELNREQFF. The gene calls are TRBV28 and TRBJ2-1; D ambiguous. The CDR3 consists of 12 residues. Germline V gene sequence: CDR1 MDHEN, CDR2 SYDVKM. V lost 5 bases to trimming and J lost 10 bases, with 12 bases between them.

The chain couples TRBV30 to TRBJ2-2; D not resolved. The CDR3 has 14 residues. V dropped 2 bases and J dropped 0 bases, with 7 bases sitting between them. Germline lookup yields CDR1 GTSNPN and CDR2 SVGIG (reference sequence). In nucleotides, the CDR3 is TGTGCCTGGAGTTGGCTGACGAACACCGGGGAGCTGTTTTTT. Translation gives CAWSWLTNTGELFF.

DNA for the CDR3: TGTGCCAGCAGTTACGCGGGAGTACGTGAGCAGTTCTTC. It encodes CASSYAGVREQFF. The chain combines TRBV6-5 with TRBJ2-1, with 7 bases identical to TRBD2. Germline CDR1 and CDR2: MNHEY and SVGAGI. V gave up 2 bases and J gave up 9 bases; unmatched junction bases: 4. The CDR3 covers 13 residues.

This chain joins TRBV5-4 and TRBJ1-2; 8 bases line up with TRBD1. Germline lookup yields CDR1 SGHNT and CDR2 YYREEE (reference sequence). This CDR3 has 15 amino acids. The trim removed 1 base at V and 4 bases at J, leaving 6 bases unmatched. The CDR3 reads CASSLSQGASYGYTF. The CDR3 nucleotides are TGTGCCAGCAGCTTGTCGCAGGGGGCCTCCTATGGCTACACCTTC. Variable domain in full (rest from reference TRBV5-4 and TRBJ1-2): ETGVTQSPTHLIKTRGQQVTLRCSSQSGHNTVSWYQQALGQGPQFIFQYYREEENGRGNFPPRFSGLQFPNYSSELNVNALELDDSALYLCASSLSQGASYGYTFGSGTRLTVV.

This clone has a single count. The gene calls are TRBV5-8 and TRBJ2-4; D possibly corresponds to TRBD1 (6 bases). Per the germline V gene, CDR1 is SGHTS and CDR2 is YDEGEE. With 1 base removed from V and 2 bases from J, the gap between germline ends came to 16 bases. The CDR3 length is 17 residues. CDR3 coding DNA: TGTGCCAGCAGCTTGTCGAGGGACACGTATTCCAAAAACATTCAGTACTTC. Its protein is CASSLSRDTYSKNIQYF.

The chain joins TRBV19 to TRBJ2-1; maybe TRBD2 (5 bases). Per the germline V gene, CDR1 is LNHDA and CDR2 is SQIVND (reference sequence). The CDR3 consists of 11 residues. V shed 7 bases and J shed 13 bases, with 14 bases lying between them. The CDR3 protein is CASTLGVVQFF. CDR3 bases: TGTGCCAGTACCCTCGGGGTGGTACAGTTCTTC.

This clone was detected a few times. This chain connects TRBV28 to TRBJ1-2, with D unclear. The CDR3 extends over 12 amino acids. V lost 0 bases to trimming and J lost 8 bases, with 7 bases between them. CDR1 and CDR2 from the germline V gene are MDHEN and SYDVKM. The CDR3 is CASSLWERGYTF. CDR3 DNA: TGTGCCAGCAGTTTATGGGAGCGCGGCTACACCTTC.

The chain links TRBV21-1 to TRBJ1-1. TRBV21-1 is deemed a pseudogene. This CDR3 is 11 amino acids long. The CDR3 coding sequence is TGTGCCAGCAGCAAAGAACCTGAAGCTTTCTTT. Translating gives CASSKEPEAFF.

The chain joins TRBV18 to TRBJ1-5; TRBD1 aligns across 9 bases. The length of the CDR3 is 16 residues. Germline V gene lookup returns CDR1 KGHSH and CDR2 LQKENI. The V and J ends lost 4 bases and 9 bases, in that order; junction bases with no gene match: 13. The CDR3 sequence: CASSLFPGQGVPPQHF. CDR3 coding DNA: TGTGCCAGCTCACTGTTTCCGGGACAGGGAGTTCCGCCCCAGCATTTT.

This rearrangement joins TRBV11-3 to TRBJ2-7; weak D call: TRBD2 (6 bases). This CDR3 region has 13 residues. Germline lookup yields CDR1 SGHNT and CDR2 YENEEA. Trimming took off 1 base at V and 6 bases at J, with 10 bases between the two ends. CDR3 sequence (DNA): TGTGCCAGCAGCTTAGTCCTGGGGGGCGAGCAGTACTTC. This sequence encodes CASSLVLGGEQYF.